The following is a T cell receptor (beta chain) sequence with its context. What it recognizes is unknown. Germline and junction disagree at one end, which may indicate a read error. Genomic DNA, serving as template, underwent TCR beta VDJ and CDR3 profiling. TCRdb fed the reads into MiXCR, producing one record per CDR3 protein. The sample lists 400,000 to 500,000 distinct CDR3 sequences; around 68% were seen once. The sample comes from a study of CD8+CD57+ T cells in acquired aplastic anemia. Across the study: Average DNA yield from sorted CD4+ and CD8+ cells was 3.2 ug. Healthy CD8+ samples averaged roughly 9.9 million reads. Study outcomes and limitations: Researchers reported that CD8+ Simpson's diversity was not significantly different in patients versus controls.

Germline loops: CDR1 SGHTA, CDR2 FQGNSA. CDR3 length equals 15 residues. The sequencing sample was made of sorted CD4+, CD8+, or CD8+CD57+ T cells (not recorded which) from PBMCs. The receptor's source is a human donor in good health, serving as a control. The rearrangement joins TRBV7-2 to TRBJ2-6; D might be TRBD1 or TRBD2, each matching 5 bases. The DNA for the CDR3 is TGCGCCAGCAGCTCCGGGACCCCTGGGGCCAACGTCCTGACTTTC. Translated, it gives CASSSGTPGANVLTF.